This TCR beta chain came from a study of blood T cell repertoires in COVID-19. Study-wide background: COVID-19 samples, acute and convalescent, were from the United States, Italy and Spain. Sources were T cells, B-cell-depleted T cells, or PBMCs; the material itself was cDNA or gDNA.

The CDR3 length is 15 residues. J was trimmed by 0 bases and V by 3 bases; bases with no gene match: 5. The V gene's germline CDR1 is SGDLS and CDR2 YYNGEE. In the source study's methods: Reference gene primer amplification gave nucleated cell count estimates. Data came from immunoSEQ multiplex PCR; TCRdb stores just in-frame clones and leaves some out. That table is the source of V, J and clone size, and D and trimming were worked out from the DNA. This sample has about 83,000 clones, with over 60% found just once. The gene calls are TRBV9 and TRBJ1-2, with 7 bases that match TRBD1. The material sequenced was peripheral blood. The source is a woman over 75 with active or convalescent COVID-19. The CDR3 spells CASSGYRGSNYGYTF. For the CDR3, the DNA is TGTGCCAGCAGCGGCTACAGGGGTTCTAACTATGGCTACACCTTC.